This T cell receptor (beta chain) is drawn from a study of blood T cell repertoires in COVID-19. As for the study in general: The United States, Italy and Spain provided the acute and convalescent COVID-19 samples.

Trimming removed 2 bases from V and 1 base from J; junction bases left unmatched: 6. CDR1 and CDR2 (germline): SGHDT, YYEEEE. This CDR3 comprises 15 residues. Repertoires were generated with immunoSEQ multiplex PCR, while TCRdb's copy carries only in-frame clones and drops some. The sample holds 100,000 or so clones, roughly 90% seen once. The sequenced sample was peripheral blood. The chain uses TRBV5-6 and TRBJ2-7; 7 nucleotides align to TRBD1. The clonotype was recovered from a human donor with active COVID-19. The donor label of this sample is uncertain. The CDR3 region is CASSFSGTASYEQYF. The CDR3, as DNA: TGTGCCAGCAGCTTTTCCGGGACAGCTTCCTACGAGCAGTACTTC. Looking up the rest from reference TRBV5-6 and TRBJ2-7 gives the full variable domain: DAGVTQSPTHLIKTRGQQVTLRCSPKSGHDTVSWYQQALGQGPQFIFQYYEEEERQRGNFPDRFSGHQFPNYSSELNVNALLLGDSALYLCASSFSGTASYEQYFGPGTRLTVT.